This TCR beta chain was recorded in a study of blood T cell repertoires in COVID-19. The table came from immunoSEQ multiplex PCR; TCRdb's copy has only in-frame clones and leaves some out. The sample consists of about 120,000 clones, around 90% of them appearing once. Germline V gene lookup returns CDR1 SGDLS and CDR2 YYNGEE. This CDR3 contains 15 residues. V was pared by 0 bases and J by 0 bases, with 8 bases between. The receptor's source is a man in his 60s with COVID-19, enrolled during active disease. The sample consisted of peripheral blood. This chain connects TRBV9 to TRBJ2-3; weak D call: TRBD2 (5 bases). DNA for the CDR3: TGTGCCAGCAGCGTAGAAAGCGGAAGCACAGATACGCAGTATTTT. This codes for CASSVESGSTDTQYF.